The 16 T cell receptor beta chains below come from one sample, sequenced in a study of T-cell reconstitution after alpha-beta-depleted transplantation in children. The TCRbeta library incorporated unique molecular identifiers. Each CDR3 protein gets one entry after TCRdb re-called the PCR reads with MiXCR. The data contain around 490,000 distinct CDR3 sequences, 10% to 12% of them seen just once; the ten biggest clones take up 14%. This specimen was PBMCs, mostly from graft donor cells, taken 180 days after TCRalphabeta/CD19-depleted stem cell transplant. The source is a female patient aged 2 to 10 who had a stem cell transplant for aplastic anemia, so the T cells may come from the graft donor.

This clonotype was counted at least ten times. Written as DNA, the CDR3 is TGCAGTGCTAGGAGGCCGGGTGTAGAGACCCAGTACTTC. Translated: CSARRPGVETQYF. This sequence joins TRBV20-1 and TRBJ2-5; no clear D. Germline values: CDR1 DFQATT, CDR2 SNEGSKA (reference sequence). V gave up 3 bases and J gave up 4 bases, with 12 bases separating them. The CDR3 runs 13 residues.

V gene TRBV27 combines with J gene TRBJ2-7; 9 bases align to TRBD2. In germline, CDR1 is MNHEY, CDR2 SMNVEV (reference sequence). The CDR3 extends over 14 amino acids. V gave up 4 bases and J gave up 2 bases; unmatched junction bases: 3. The CDR3 sequence: CASSSSGRTYEQYV. In nucleotides, the CDR3 is TGTGCCAGCAGTTCGAGCGGGAGGACCTACGAGCAGTACGTC.

V and J are TRBV18 and TRBJ2-7; D may be TRBD1 or TRBD2 (5 bases each). Trimming stripped 2 bases from V and 1 base from J, with 12 bases between. Germline CDR1 and CDR2: KGHSH and LQKENI. The CDR3 extends over 15 amino acids. This CDR3 reads CASSPGTPLSYEQYV. The CDR3 bases are TGTGCCAGCTCACCAGGGACGCCCCTTTCCTACGAGCAGTACGTC.

This clonotype was seen a handful of times. This sequence joins TRBV18 and TRBJ1-5, with 7 bases fitting TRBD1. The length of the CDR3 is 15 residues. Germline values: CDR1 KGHSH, CDR2 LQKENI. Trimming at V came to 6 bases and at J to 4 bases, leaving 9 bases not matched to a gene. The CDR3 region has the DNA TGTGCCAGCTCCCGGACCACAGGGGCAAATCAGCCCCAGCATTTT. Translation gives CASSRTTGANQPQHF.

This clonotype was found a few times. The chain couples TRBV20-1 to TRBJ1-2; D is perhaps TRBD1 (6 bases). Germline V gives CDR1 DFQATT, CDR2 SNEGSKA (reference sequence). The CDR3 contains 12 residues. Trimming pared 1 base from V and 6 bases from J, leaving 9 bases between. CDR3 sequence: CSARGYRDGYTF. CDR3 DNA sequence: TGCAGTGCTAGAGGCTACAGGGATGGCTACACCTTC.

J is TRBJ2-3 and V is TRBV7-9; D is perhaps TRBD1 (6 bases). Per germline, CDR1 SEHNR and CDR2 FQNEAQ (reference sequence). Trimming took 7 bases from V and 2 from J, leaving 10 bases between them. The CDR3 consists of 13 residues. CDR3 sequence: CASITGLTDTQYF. Here the CDR3 DNA reads TGTGCCAGCATCACAGGGCTCACAGATACGCAGTATTTT.

The J gene is TRBJ2-2, the V gene TRBV9; perhaps TRBD2 as D (5 bases). Germline CDR1 reads SGDLS; CDR2 reads YYNGEE. V shed 0 bases and J shed 0 bases, with 9 bases lying between them. This CDR3 is 16 amino acids long. The CDR3 protein is CASSVERRANTGELFF. DNA for the CDR3: TGTGCCAGCAGCGTAGAACGGCGGGCGAACACCGGGGAGCTGTTTTTT.

The gene calls are TRBV7-9 and TRBJ1-1; D is uncertain. Germline-derived CDR1 and CDR2 are SEHNR and FQNEAQ (reference sequence). Trimming removed 7 bases from V and 6 bases from J, with 21 bases in between. The CDR3 sequence is 15 residues long. Here the CDR3 reads CASNTRPGYLAEAFF. The CDR3 coding sequence is TGTGCCAGCAACACTAGACCGGGATATTTGGCTGAAGCTTTCTTT.

This clonotype was observed a handful of times. The V and J genes are TRBV28 and TRBJ2-1, with 10 bases lining up with TRBD2. The V segment lost 4 bases and the J segment 7 bases; nucleotides outside the gene matches: 4. This CDR3 contains 14 residues. Germline values: CDR1 MDHEN, CDR2 SYDVKM. CDR3 in DNA: TGTGCCAGCAGTTATAGCGGGGGGAGTAATGAGCAGTTCTTC. Its translation: CASSYSGGSNEQFF. Combining the CDR3 with reference TRBV28 and TRBJ2-1 gives the whole variable domain DVKVTQSSRYLVKRTGEKVFLECVQDMDHENMFWYRQDPGLGLRLIYFSYDVKMKEKGDIPEGYSVSREKKERFSLILESASTNQTSMYLCASSYSGGSNEQFFGPGTRLTVL.

The genes are TRBV7-2 and TRBJ2-7; possibly TRBD1 for D (6 bases). Trimming took 5 bases from V and 3 from J, leaving 17 bases between them. Germline CDR1 and CDR2: SGHTA and FQGNSA. This CDR3 is built from 15 residues. CDR3 sequence: CASSRLQGLIYEQYV. The CDR3 DNA sequence: TGTGCCAGCAGCCGACTCCAGGGGTTGATCTACGAGCAGTACGTC.

V gene TRBV20-1 combines with J gene TRBJ1-5; D perhaps matches TRBD1 (5 bases). Trimming cost V 1 base and J 2 bases, with 12 bases left between them. Germline V gives CDR1 DFQATT, CDR2 SNEGSKA (reference sequence). The CDR3 is made up of 15 amino acids. The CDR3 sequence is CSARGGLAGNQPQHF. The DNA of the CDR3 is TGCAGTGCTAGAGGGGGACTAGCTGGCAATCAGCCCCAGCATTTT.

The rearrangement links TRBV29-1 to TRBJ2-2; a possible D gene is TRBD1 (5 bases). The CDR3 is 14 amino acids. With 4 bases removed from V and 1 base from J, the gap between germline ends came to 10 bases. Germline V gene data show CDR1 as SQVTM and CDR2 as ANQGSEA. DNA of the CDR3: TGCAGCGTTGGGAGAACAGGGAACACCGGGGAGCTGTTTTTT. Its translation: CSVGRTGNTGELFF.

V and J are TRBV7-2 and TRBJ2-7, with D perhaps matching TRBD1 (9 bases). The CDR3 contains 15 residues. V was trimmed by 6 bases and J by 1 base, leaving 16 bases between them. The germline gives CDR1 SGHTA, CDR2 FQGNSA. CDR3 sequence: CASRISGTGSYEQYF. The CDR3 nucleotides are TGTGCCAGCAGAATTAGCGGGACAGGGTCCTACGAGCAGTACTTC. Full variable domain (rest looked up from reference TRBV7-2 and TRBJ2-7): GAGVSQSPSNKVTEKGKDVELRCDPISGHTALYWYRQSLGQGLEFLIYFQGNSAPDKSGLPSDRFSAERTGGSVSTLTIQRTQQEDSAVYLCASRISGTGSYEQYFGPGTRLTVT.

This clonotype has only a few counts. The rearrangement uses TRBV28 and TRBJ1-2; TRBD1 aligns across 7 bases. The germline CDR1 and CDR2 sequences are MDHEN and SYDVKM. V shed 4 bases, J shed 6 bases, and the junction held 2 bases outside the gene matches. The CDR3 loop spans 12 amino acids. For the CDR3, the DNA is TGTGCCAGCAGTTCCAGGGGGAATGGCTACACCTTC. The encoded protein is CASSSRGNGYTF.

The V gene is TRBV12-3 or TRBV12-4, the J gene TRBJ1-1, with D possibly matching TRBD1 (6 bases). Trimming shortened V by 7 bases and J by 1 base, and 19 bases separated the two germline ends. CDR3 length: 16 amino acids. The CDR3 DNA sequence: TGTGCCAGCATTCCCCCCGTGGGCAGGGGGAACACTGAAGCTTTCTTT. It yields the protein CASIPPVGRGNTEAFF.

The chain employs TRBV18 and TRBJ1-6; no definite D call. Trimming removed 3 bases from V and 2 bases from J, with 8 bases in between. Per germline, CDR1 KGHSH and CDR2 LQKENI. The CDR3 covers 15 residues. In DNA, the CDR3 is TGTGCCAGCTCACCGGGAGGGCCCTATAATTCACCCCTCCACTTT. Residues: CASSPGGPYNSPLHF.